Listed below are T cell receptor beta chains from one sample, sequenced in a study of OX40 agonist ivuxolimab in advanced cancers. Sequencing was performed with immunoSEQ multiplex PCR; in TCRdb, only in-frame clones are kept and a portion is missing. The sample records 60,000 to 75,000 clones, 87% being singletons. Sequences were derived from CD4+ or CD8+ T cells sorted from blood, sampled in a trial of the OX40 agonist ivuxolimab. The receptors were gathered from an adult with an advanced solid tumor such as melanoma, head and neck, liver or kidney cancer. The CDR3 runs from the conserved cysteine through the conserved F or W. A D gene is named only where the DNA matches it firmly. Some rows have no size entry. The others give once, few or many, or a class for an expanded clone.

TRBJ1-5 TRBV6-6 - once TGTGCCAGCAGTTACGACCAGGTTGTAGGGCCCCAGCATTTT CASSYDQVVGPQHF
TRBJ1-2 TRBV7-9 - - TGTGCCAGCAGCTTAGTGCGACCGACCTTCTATGGCTACACCTTC CASSLVRPTFYGYTF
TRBJ2-7 TRBV19 - - TGTGCCAGTAGTCCATTCGCTGCAGAAGGATCCTACGAGCAGTACTTC CASSPFAAEGSYEQYF
TRBJ1-2 TRBV6-5 TRBD1 - TGTGCCAGCAGTTTGACAGGGATGACGGGCTACACCTTC CASSLTGMTGYTF
TRBJ2-5 TRBV11-2 TRBD2 - TGTGCCAGCAGCCCCCTTTTGGCGGGAGTTCAAGAGACCCAGTACTTC CASSPLLAGVQETQYF
TRBJ2-3 TRBV5-1 - - TGCGCCAGCAGCCCCGGGACTCGCACAGATACGCAGTATTTT CASSPGTRTDTQYF
TRBJ1-4 TRBV27 - once TGTGCCAGCAGTTTCAGGGGTAATGAAAAACTGTTTTTT CASSFRGNEKLFF
TRBJ1-1 TRBV7-6 - - TGTGCCAGCAGCTTTAGGGACTCAACTTTCTTT CASSFRDSTFF
TRBJ2-5 TRBV5-1 TRBD1 few TGCGCCAGCAGCTTGCTCGGGACAGGGGCTAGTGAGACCCAGTACTTC CASSLLGTGASETQYF
TRBJ2-5 TRBV5-1 - - TGCGCCAGCAGCTTGGGGGGCGTGCAAGAGACCCAGTACTTC CASSLGGVQETQYF
TRBJ2-5 TRBV7-2 - - TGTGCCAGCACTTTCGGGCAGGCAGAGACCCAGTACTTC CASTFGQAETQYF
TRBJ2-5 TRBV7-2 - - TGTGCCAGCAGCTCGCCTGTCTCAAGAGAGGCCCAGTACTTC CASSSPVSREAQYF
TRBJ1-5 TRBV23-1 - - TGCGCCAGCAGTCGCAAGAGAATTTCAGGGCCCTATAGCAATCAGCCCCAGCATTTT CASSRKRISGPYSNQPQHF
TRBJ1-2 TRBV6-5 TRBD1 - TGTGCCAGCAGTTACGTGGGACAGGGAAACTATGGCTACACCTTC CASSYVGQGNYGYTF
TRBJ2-5 TRBV5-1 TRBD1 - TGCGCCAGCAGCCGTAGGGACAGGGGACAAGAGACCCAGTACTTC CASSRRDRGQETQYF
TRBJ1-3 TRBV7-2 - - TGTGCCAGCAGCGACGGGGCTGGAAACACCATATATTTT CASSDGAGNTIYF
TRBJ1-3 TRBV9 - many TGTGCCAGCAGCGTAGAGGGGGGGAGCTCTGGAAACACCATATATTTT CASSVEGGSSGNTIYF
TRBJ2-5 TRBV18 TRBD1 - TGTGCCAGCTCACCAAGGACAGGGGAGACCCAGTACTTC CASSPRTGETQYF
TRBJ2-2 TRBV28 TRBD1 - TGTGCCAGCAGGAGAGACAGGGACACCGGGGAGCTGTTTTTT CASRRDRDTGELFF
TRBJ1-5 TRBV7-2 - - TGTGCCAGCAGCCATCCCGGGACTAGTCAGCCCCAGCATTTT CASSHPGTSQPQHF
TRBJ2-7 TRBV19 TRBD1 once TGTGCCAGTAGTAAGATTACAGGGGACGTCTCCGAGCAGTACTTC CASSKITGDVSEQYF
TRBJ2-7 TRBV6-5 - - TGTGCCAGCAGTTCCCCCCACGGGGCAAGGGAGCAGTACTTC CASSSPHGAREQYF
TRBJ1-4 TRBV19 - - TGTGCCAGTAGTATCCGGCAGGGCCATGAAAAACTGTTTTTT CASSIRQGHEKLFF
TRBJ2-5 TRBV5-1 TRBD2 - TGCGCCAGCAGCTTGGTTGCGGGGAGACTAGCGGGAGGGTCACAAGAGACCCAGTACTTC CASSLVAGRLAGGSQETQYF
TRBJ1-3 TRBV6-1 TRBD1 - TGTGCCAGCAGTGTGCGGCAGGGGGCTGGAAACACCATATATTTT CASSVRQGAGNTIYF
TRBJ2-1 TRBV4-3 TRBD2 - TGCGCCAGCAGCTTTACTAGCGGGAGGCCCAATGAGCAGTTCTTC CASSFTSGRPNEQFF
TRBJ1-2 TRBV27 TRBD1 - TGTGCCAGCAGCCCTTTAACAGGGGGTGGCTACACCTTC CASSPLTGGGYTF
TRBJ2-4 TRBV19 TRBD1 - TGTGCCAGTACCATGGACAGGGGCAGGACGAACATTCAGTACTTC CASTMDRGRTNIQYF
TRBJ1-1 TRBV19 - - TGTGCCAGTAGTATTCTGGGGAACACTGAAGCTTTCTTT CASSILGNTEAFF
TRBJ2-3 TRBV7-8 - - TGTGCCAGCAGCCCCACAGATACGCAGTATTTT CASSPTDTQYF
TRBJ2-7 TRBV6-1 - once TGTGCCAGCAACCTCAGGGGGGGCCGCGAGCAGTACTTC CASNLRGGREQYF
TRBJ1-4 TRBV28 - - TGTGCCAGCAGTTTCACAGCAAGGGAAAAACTGTTTTTT CASSFTAREKLFF
TRBJ2-2 TRBV19 - - TGTGCCAGTAGTCTCGGGGCGGTTGCCGGGGAGCTGTTTTTT CASSLGAVAGELFF
TRBJ1-2 TRBV6-5 TRBD1 - TGTGCCAGCAGTCGCACAGGGGAGTATGGCTACACCTTC CASSRTGEYGYTF
TRBJ2-7 TRBV5-1 - - TGCGCCAGCAGCTTGGGACAGCGATCCGGCGAGCAGTACTTC CASSLGQRSGEQYF
TRBJ1-1 TRBV7-9 TRBD1 - TGTGCCAGCAGCTCGAATTCCCGGACAGGGGCTGGTTTTTTACTTGAAGCTTTCTTT CASSSNSRTGAGFLLEAFF
TRBJ2-6 TRBV11-2 - - TGTGCCAGCAGCATGAGCTCTGGGGCCAACGTCCTGACTTTC CASSMSSGANVLTF
TRBJ2-3 TRBV21-1 - - TGTGCCAGCAGTCTAGCGGCGGGGAAAGATACGCAGTATTTT CASSLAAGKDTQYF
TRBJ2-1 TRBV5-6 TRBD2 - TGTGCCAGCACCCCCGGGGCGGGGGGGCCTAATGAGCAGTTCTTC CASTPGAGGPNEQFF
TRBJ2-4 TRBV19 - once TGTGCCAGTAGTGCCAGACAGGTCTCGGGGAACATTCAGTACTTC CASSARQVSGNIQYF